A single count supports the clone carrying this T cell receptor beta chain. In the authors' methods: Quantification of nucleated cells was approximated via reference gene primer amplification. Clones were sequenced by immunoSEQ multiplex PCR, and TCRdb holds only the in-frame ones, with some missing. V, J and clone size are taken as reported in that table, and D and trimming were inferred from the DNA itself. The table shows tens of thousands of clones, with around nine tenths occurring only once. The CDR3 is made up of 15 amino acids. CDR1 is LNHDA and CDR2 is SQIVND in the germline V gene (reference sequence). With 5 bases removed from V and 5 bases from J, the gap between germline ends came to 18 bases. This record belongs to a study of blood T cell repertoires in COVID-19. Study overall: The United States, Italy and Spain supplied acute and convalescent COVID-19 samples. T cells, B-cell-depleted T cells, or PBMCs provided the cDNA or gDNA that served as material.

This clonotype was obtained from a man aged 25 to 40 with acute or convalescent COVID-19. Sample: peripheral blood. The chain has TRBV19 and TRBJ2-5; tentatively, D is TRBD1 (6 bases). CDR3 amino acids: CASSPRDTLGETQYF. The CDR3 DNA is TGTGCCAGTAGTCCCAGGGACACTCTGGGGGAGACCCAGTACTTC.